The text below deals with one T cell receptor beta chain. Its specificity is unknown. The data originate from a study of T cells in localized non-small cell lung cancer. The CDR3 is made up of 16 amino acids. J gave up 6 bases and V 0 bases, and 7 bases lay outside the gene matches. The V gene's germline CDR1 is LGHNA and CDR2 YSLEER. TCRdb's table, derived via immunoSEQ multiplex PCR, lists solely in-frame clones and lacks some. The data show about 33,000 clones, under 85% seen once. Findings and limits, study-wide: Adjacent lung had a median about 60 of the 100 largest tumor clones. It was uninvolved adjacent lung that showed the highest T cell clonality, exceeding tumor.

The source is a male donor at least 60 years old with stage II squamous cell lung carcinoma. The chain uses TRBV4-3 and TRBJ1-4; 7 bases align to TRBD1. This sample comprised peripheral blood, obtained before any cancer treatment. The CDR3 here is CASSQDRGRGDEKLFF. Written as DNA, the CDR3 is TGCGCCAGCAGCCAAGACCGGGGCAGGGGGGATGAAAAACTGTTTTTT.